The entry below describes one T cell receptor beta chain. The data stem from a study of blood T cell repertoires in COVID-19. Across the whole study: Italy, Spain and the United States were the sources of the convalescent and acute COVID-19 samples. T cells, B-cell-depleted T cells, or PBMCs supplied cDNA or gDNA.

Germline assignment: CDR1 LGHNA and CDR2 YSLEER. The CDR3 covers 18 residues. V gave up 0 bases and J gave up 4 bases, with 21 bases separating them. Original processing notes: Amplification with reference gene primers provided the estimates of nucleated cell counts. Measured with immunoSEQ multiplex PCR; TCRdb has only the in-frame clones, and not every one. V and J calls plus clone size are reproduced from that table; the DNA served to infer D and trimming. The data contain about 210,000 clones, about 88% of them singletons. V gene TRBV4-3 combines with J gene TRBJ1-2; D unresolved. This TCR came from an older man with acute or convalescent COVID-19. Sequences were obtained from peripheral blood. Here the CDR3 reads CASSQDGSGMISTYGYTF. DNA of the CDR3: TGCGCCAGCAGCCAAGATGGTTCGGGAATGATCAGCACCTATGGCTACACCTTC.